These 13 T cell receptor beta chains were all obtained from the same sample, sequenced in a study of blood T cell repertoires in COVID-19. Assay: immunoSEQ multiplex PCR; the TCRdb copy retains only in-frame clones and omits some. The sample lists about 180,000 clones, roughly 88% seen once, with 6.9% in the top ten. Sequencing was carried out using peripheral blood. The source is a man at least 80 years old with COVID-19, enrolled during active disease.

CDR3 protein: CASSQEAGRNEQFF. Here the CDR3 DNA reads TGTGCCAGCAGCCAGGAGGCAGGAAGGAATGAGCAGTTCTTC. V is TRBV7-2 and J is TRBJ2-1, with a possible D match to TRBD2 (5 bases). CDR3 length: 14 amino acids. Germline V CDR1 and CDR2: SGHTA, FQGNSA. Trimming took 5 bases from V and 7 from J, leaving 15 bases between them.

A word on this clone: The sample carries other DNA sequences with the same CDR3. This chain links TRBV9 with TRBJ2-3; D uncertain. Germline lookup yields CDR1 SGDLS and CDR2 YYNGEE. Trimming shortened V by 0 bases and J by 0 bases, and 8 bases separated the two germline ends. The CDR3 spans 15 residues. The CDR3 nucleotides read TGTGCCAGCAGCGTAGGACTGTCTAGCACAGATACGCAGTATTTT. Protein sequence: CASSVGLSSTDTQYF.

The V and J genes are TRBV5-1 and TRBJ2-3, with 8 bases identical to TRBD2. V lost 7 bases and J lost 5; bases outside the gene matches: 12. Looked up from germline, CDR1 is SGHRS and CDR2 is YFSETQ. This CDR3 has 15 residues. The DNA for the CDR3 is TGCGCCAGCCGAAGAAACGGGGGGGCGGGAGATACGCAGTATTTT. This translates into CASRRNGGAGDTQYF.

The chain is built from TRBV2 and TRBJ1-4; 9 bases map to TRBD1. Germline V gene lookup returns CDR1 SNHLY and CDR2 FYNNEI. The V gene end was trimmed by 7 bases and the J gene end by 2 bases; junction bases not matched to a gene: 5. The CDR3 runs to 15 residues. This CDR3 reads CASNRQGETNEKLFF. The CDR3 nucleotides read TGTGCCAGCAACCGACAGGGGGAGACTAATGAAAAACTGTTTTTT.

The CDR3 nucleotides are TGTGCCAGCATCCCGGGGAGCAAACCATCCTACGAGCAGTACTTC. Translating it yields CASIPGSKPSYEQYF. J is TRBJ2-7 and V is TRBV5-5, with D possibly TRBD2 on 5 matching bases. CDR1 and CDR2 from the germline V gene are SGHKS and YYEKEE (reference sequence). This CDR3 region has 15 residues. The V end lost 6 bases, the J end lost 1 base, and 17 bases lay between the germline ends.

This clone appeared a few times. The chain carries TRBV10-1 and TRBJ1-3, with D hard to call. The germline V gene encodes CDR1 WNHNN and CDR2 SYGVQD (reference sequence). V was pared by 6 bases and J by 1 base, with 7 bases between. The CDR3 extends over 13 amino acids. CDR3 sequence: CASSAGSGNTIYF. DNA for the CDR3: TGCGCCAGCAGCGCGGGGTCTGGAAACACCATATATTTT.

The gene calls are TRBV7-2 and TRBJ2-3; D is unclear. This CDR3 contains 14 residues. The germline CDR1 and CDR2 sequences are SGHTA and FQGNSA. V was shortened by 6 bases and J by 4 bases, with 14 bases between the two germline ends. In nucleotides, the CDR3 is TGTGCCAGCAGTCTCAACTCGATAGCAGATACGCAGTATTTT. This gives the protein CASSLNSIADTQYF.

The chain has TRBV5-6 and TRBJ1-2, with a possible D match to TRBD1 (6 bases). V lost 0 bases, J lost 2 bases, and 8 bases lay in between. Germline CDR1 reads SGHDT; CDR2 reads YYEEEE. The CDR3 sequence is 14 residues long. CDR3 loop: CASSLGQGNYGYTF. In DNA, the CDR3 is TGTGCCAGCAGCTTGGGCCAGGGGAACTATGGCTACACCTTC.

The chain is built from TRBV4-1 and TRBJ2-7; TRBD1 matches at 11 bases. V lost 4 bases and J lost 4; bases outside the gene matches: 6. CDR1 and CDR2 from the germline V gene are MGHRA and YSYEKL. This CDR3 has 15 residues. CDR3 sequence (DNA): TGCGCCAGCAGCCGAGGGACAGGGGGTTCTTACGAGCAGTACTTC. It yields the protein CASSRGTGGSYEQYF.

The chain recombines TRBV28 with TRBJ2-4, with D possibly TRBD2 on 6 matching bases. Looked up from germline, CDR1 is MDHEN and CDR2 is SYDVKM. This CDR3 comprises 15 residues. V was clipped by 6 bases and J by 0 bases, with 12 bases between them. The CDR3 sequence is CASRRGGVAKNIQYF. The CDR3 DNA reads as TGTGCCAGCAGGCGGGGCGGGGTAGCCAAAAACATTCAGTACTTC.

V usage is TRBV5-5 and J usage is TRBJ1-1; 8 bases match TRBD1. V gave up 4 bases and J gave up 1 base; unmatched junction bases: 6. This CDR3 spans 15 amino acids. Germline-derived CDR1 and CDR2 are SGHKS and YYEKEE (reference sequence). The CDR3: CASSPPGTGNTEAFF. CDR3 DNA: TGTGCCAGCAGCCCCCCAGGGACAGGGAACACTGAAGCTTTCTTT.

The CDR3 sequence is CASKGADGELFF. CDR3 in DNA: TGCGCCAGCAAGGGGGCGGACGGGGAGCTGTTTTTT. This chain links TRBV5-1 with TRBJ2-2; TRBD1 matches 7 bases. The V gene's germline CDR1 is SGHRS and CDR2 YFSETQ. CDR3 length: 12 amino acids. With V trimmed by 6 bases and J by 7 bases, 3 bases remained unmatched.

The gene calls are TRBV18 and TRBJ1-2; 8 bases agree with TRBD1. The J segment lost 4 bases and the V segment lost 4 bases, leaving 11 bases of the junction unmatched. The CDR3 is made up of 16 amino acids. Per the germline V gene, CDR1 is KGHSH and CDR2 is LQKENI. The CDR3 nucleotides are TGTGCCAGCTCACGAGAGGGACAGGACCAAGGCTATGGCTACACCTTC. This codes for CASSREGQDQGYGYTF. Together with reference TRBV18 and TRBJ1-2, the CDR3 gives the full variable domain: NAGVMQNPRHLVRRRGQEARLRCSPMKGHSHVYWYRQLPEEGLKFMVYLQKENIIDESGMPKERFSAEFPKEGPSILRIQQVVRGDSAAYFCASSREGQDQGYGYTFGSGTRLTVV.